Below, one T cell receptor (beta chain) is given with its context. The sample originates from a study of blood T cells in healthy people across ages. Trimming pared 5 bases from V and 0 bases from J, leaving 12 bases between. There are 14 residues in the CDR3. The germline CDR1 and CDR2 sequences are DFQATT and SNEGSKA (reference sequence). Then a second PCR, running roughly 7 to 11 cycles, was carried out with a sample-barcoded 5' primer and a J-beta primer mix. Each CDR3 protein is one row after TCRdb ran MiXCR on the 5' RACE reads. The sample records 250,000 to 300,000 distinct CDR3 sequences, roughly 27% being singletons. Donors were healthy Caucasian individuals from Russia aged about 6 to 90. Extracted total RNA amounted to at least 6 micrograms for each sample.

Sequenced sample: blood. This rearrangement joins TRBV20-1 to TRBJ2-3; weak D call: TRBD1 (7 bases). This sequence was found in a woman between 65 and 79 years old in good health. CDR3 protein: CSAPGGQSTDTQYF. Here the CDR3 DNA reads TGCAGTGCTCCCGGGGGACAGAGCACAGATACGCAGTATTTT.